The present TCR beta chain was sequenced within a study of blood T cell repertoires in COVID-19. The method was immunoSEQ multiplex PCR; TCRdb's version includes in-frame clones alone and lacks a portion of them. Found here are 200,000 to 300,000 clones, roughly 89% of them singletons; the top ten hold 4%. Assignments of participants to cohorts depended upon their own reported clinical history. The CDR3 is made up of 13 amino acids. With 2 bases removed from V and 6 bases from J, the gap between germline ends came to 10 bases. The germline CDR1 and CDR2 sequences are SNHLY and FYNNEI. Sequenced material: PBMCs or T cells enriched from blood (not recorded which). The receptor's source is a woman under 40 with acute COVID-19. The V call is TRBV2, the J call TRBJ1-2, with D possibly TRBD1 on 5 matching bases. CDR3 coding DNA: TGTGCCAGCAGTGAACAGGGTGCGGATGGCTACACCTTC. It is translated as CASSEQGADGYTF.